This note documents a single T cell receptor beta chain sequence. Mismatch with germline at one junction end may stem from a read error. The sample is drawn from a study of blood T cell repertoires in COVID-19. About the research overall: The United States, Italy and Spain provided the acute and convalescent COVID-19 samples. PBMCs, B-cell-depleted T cells, or T cells were the source of the cDNA or gDNA that made up the material.

The CDR3 spans 16 residues. Per germline, CDR1 KGHSH and CDR2 LQKENI. Original processing notes: The authors estimated nucleated cell counts from reference gene primer amplification. TCRdb's table, derived via immunoSEQ multiplex PCR, lists solely in-frame clones and lacks some. The V and J calls and clone size are taken from that table; D and trimming were inferred from the DNA. The table shows 45,000 or so clones, with roughly four fifths occurring only once. V gene TRBV18 combines with J gene TRBJ2-2; D not certain. Sequencing was performed on peripheral blood. The TCR sequence derives from a human donor in a cohort sampled during active COVID-19. CDR3 protein: CASSPYGRMNSGELFF. The CDR3 region has the DNA TGTGCCAGCTCACCATATGGCAGGATGAACTCCGGGGAGCTGTTTTTT.